The clone carrying this T cell receptor beta chain was counted many times. Antigen: not known. The sample belongs to a study of CD8 T cells in ankylosing spondylitis. The length of the CDR3 is 15 residues. The V end was cut by 0 bases, the J end by 2 bases, with 8 bases between. The germline V gene has CDR1 SGHRS and CDR2 YFSETQ. Study-wide points: Disease-linked clones reportedly concentrated significantly in matched ankylosing spondylitis synovial fluid. In ankylosing spondylitis blood, a motif of eight highly homologous TCR beta variants appeared characteristic.

TCRdb passed the 5' RACE reads through MiXCR, listing each CDR3 protein once. The profile shows about 140,000 distinct CDR3 sequences, roughly 6.6% of them singletons. This TCR was sampled from a female donor with ankylosing spondylitis or in good health (not recorded which). The sequencing input was blood, either unsorted or a sorted T cell fraction (not recorded which). The chain recombines TRBV5-1 with TRBJ2-2; TRBD1 is a possible D gene (5 bases). The chain's CDR3 is CASSLGGGNTGELFF. In DNA, the CDR3 is TGCGCCAGCAGCTTGGGGGGCGGAAACACCGGGGAGCTGTTTTTT. Full variable domain (outside the CDR3, taken from reference TRBV5-1 and TRBJ2-2): KAGVTQTPRYLIKTRGQQVTLSCSPISGHRSVSWYQQTPGQGLQFLFEYFSETQRNKGNFPGRFSGRQFSNSRSEMNVSTLELGDSALYLCASSLGGGNTGELFFGEGSRLTVL.